The following is a T cell receptor (beta chain) sequence with its context. As yet, its antigen is unknown. The data stem from a study of T cell repertoires in cytomegalovirus infection. Study context: A matching HLA type, together with CMV infection, was signaled by public TCR beta signatures.

Germline V gene lookup returns CDR1 MNHEY and CDR2 SVGAGI. The J segment lost 2 bases and the V segment lost 4 bases, leaving 4 bases of the junction unmatched. This CDR3 region has 15 residues. TCRdb re-called the reads with MiXCR, one entry per CDR3 protein. Counted here are some 940,000 distinct CDR3 sequences, 30% to 40% occurring once; the ten biggest clones make up over 12%. The receptor was derived from a human donor in good health (CMV status not recorded). Some clones in this sample may be carry-over from other donors' samples. Sequencing used cultured CD8+ T cells from PBMCs, obtained from culture after CMV antigen stimulation. V gene TRBV6-5 combines with J gene TRBJ2-7, with 11 positions matching TRBD1. CDR3 protein: CASSSGQGGTYEQYF. For the CDR3, the DNA is TGTGCCAGCAGTTCGGGACAGGGGGGAACCTACGAGCAGTACTTC.